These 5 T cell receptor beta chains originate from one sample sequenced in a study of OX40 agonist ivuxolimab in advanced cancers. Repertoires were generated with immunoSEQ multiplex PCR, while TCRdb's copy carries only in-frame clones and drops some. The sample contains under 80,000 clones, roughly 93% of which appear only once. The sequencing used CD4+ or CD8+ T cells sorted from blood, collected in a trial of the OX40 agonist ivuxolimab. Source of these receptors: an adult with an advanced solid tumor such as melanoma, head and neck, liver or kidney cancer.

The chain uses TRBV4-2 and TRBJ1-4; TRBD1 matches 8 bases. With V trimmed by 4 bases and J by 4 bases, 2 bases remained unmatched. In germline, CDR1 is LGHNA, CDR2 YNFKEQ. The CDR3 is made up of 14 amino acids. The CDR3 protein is CASSPDRGNEKLFF. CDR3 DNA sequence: TGTGCCAGCAGCCCAGACAGGGGTAATGAAAAACTGTTTTTT.

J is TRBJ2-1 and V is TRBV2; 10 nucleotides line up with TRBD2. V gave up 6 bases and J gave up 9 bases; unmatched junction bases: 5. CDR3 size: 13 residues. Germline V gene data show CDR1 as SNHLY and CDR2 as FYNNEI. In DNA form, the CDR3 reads TGTGCCAGCAGAATAGCGGGAGGTGGTGAGCAGTTCTTC. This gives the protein CASRIAGGGEQFF.

The CDR3 reads CASSHMANYGYTF. The DNA for the CDR3 is TGCGCCAGCAGCCATATGGCTAACTATGGCTACACCTTC. The chain employs TRBV4-1 and TRBJ1-2; no firm D call. Germline V gene lookup returns CDR1 MGHRA and CDR2 YSYEKL. The ends were cut back, 3 bases at V and 0 bases at J, with 5 bases in the middle. The CDR3 contains 13 residues.

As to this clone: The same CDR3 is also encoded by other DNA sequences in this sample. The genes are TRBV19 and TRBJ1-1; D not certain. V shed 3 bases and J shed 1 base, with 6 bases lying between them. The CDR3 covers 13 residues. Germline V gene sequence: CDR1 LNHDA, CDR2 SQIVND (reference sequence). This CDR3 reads CASSIGRNTEAFF. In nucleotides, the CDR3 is TGTGCCAGTAGTATCGGCAGGAACACTGAAGCTTTCTTT.

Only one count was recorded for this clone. Here the CDR3 reads CASSYRGTGNTGELFF. The DNA for the CDR3 is TGTGCCAGCAGTTACCGAGGGACAGGGAACACCGGGGAGCTGTTTTTT. V gene TRBV27 combines with J gene TRBJ2-2; 8 bases map to TRBD1. This CDR3 spans 16 amino acids. The trim removed 4 bases at V and 1 base at J, leaving 5 bases unmatched. The germline V gene encodes CDR1 MNHEY and CDR2 SMNVEV (reference sequence).